Ten or more counts support the clone carrying this TCR beta chain. Its target is unknown. The library was built from 400 ng RNA with molecular barcoded adaptors for alpha/delta and beta/gamma chains. MiXCR, run by TCRdb on the reads, gives a single entry per CDR3 protein. The table has over 45,000 distinct CDR3 sequences, about a fifth seen once. The sample originates from a study of read filtering for tumor transcriptome and immune sequencing. Turning to the study itself: By R-ISS, stages I, II and III held around 8, 15 and 7 patients.

Study results and limitations: Sorted CD138-negative bone marrow cells were not purified T cells. Roughly four fifths of IR-seq clonotypes had one read, totaling around 3.3% of reads; RNA-seq: around 70% and 40%.

Deletions cut 6 bases from V and 0 bases from J, with 6 bases between. CDR1 and CDR2 (germline): MDHEN, SYDVKM. The CDR3 has 13 residues. Input material: a population of CD138-negative cells sorted from bone marrow. This TCR derives from a donor aged 40 or older with multiple myeloma. The chain carries TRBV28 and TRBJ2-1; D unclear. CDR3 DNA: TGTGCCAGCAGACTATACTCCTACAATGAGCAGTTCTTC. This sequence encodes CASRLYSYNEQFF.